This TCR beta chain was captured in a study of blood T cell repertoires in COVID-19. As for the study in general: COVID-19 samples from acute and convalescent phases originated in the United States, Italy and Spain. T cells, B-cell-depleted T cells, or PBMCs provided the cDNA or gDNA that served as material.

This CDR3 region has 18 residues. CDR1 and CDR2 from the germline V gene are MNHEY and SMNVEV (reference sequence). V trimming: 3 bases; J trimming: 1 base; junction bases outside the gene matches: 15. Authors' data handling: Amplifying reference gene primers gave estimates of nucleated cell counts. Here immunoSEQ multiplex PCR was the method, and the copy in TCRdb shows in-frame clones only, minus some. Clone size and the V and J calls come from that table; the DNA yielded D and trimming. Here the sample spans over 60,000 clones, more than 90% being singletons. The chain links TRBV27 to TRBJ2-7; 7 bases line up with TRBD1. The sequenced material came from peripheral blood. This TCR derives from a man between 60 and 75 years old with acute or convalescent COVID-19. The CDR3 region has the DNA TGTGCCAGCAGTTTTCTACTGGCCCGTAGACAGGGATCCTACGAGCAGTACTTC. Its protein product is CASSFLLARRQGSYEQYF.